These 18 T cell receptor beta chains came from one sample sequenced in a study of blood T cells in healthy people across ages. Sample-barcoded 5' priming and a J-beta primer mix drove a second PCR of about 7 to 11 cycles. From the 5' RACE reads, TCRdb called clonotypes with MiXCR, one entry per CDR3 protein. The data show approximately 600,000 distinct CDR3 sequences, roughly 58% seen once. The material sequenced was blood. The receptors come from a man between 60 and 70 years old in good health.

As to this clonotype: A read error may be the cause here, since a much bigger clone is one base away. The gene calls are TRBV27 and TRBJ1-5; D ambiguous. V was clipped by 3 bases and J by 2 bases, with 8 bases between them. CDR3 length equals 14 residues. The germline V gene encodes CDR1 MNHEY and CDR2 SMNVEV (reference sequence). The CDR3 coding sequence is TGTGCCAGCAGTTTGGGGATAGGCAATCAGCCCCAGCATTTT. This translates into CASSLGIGNQPQHF.

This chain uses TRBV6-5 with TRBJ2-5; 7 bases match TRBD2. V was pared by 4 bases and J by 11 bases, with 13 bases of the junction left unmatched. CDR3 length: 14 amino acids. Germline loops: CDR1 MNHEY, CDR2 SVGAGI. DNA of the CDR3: TGTGCCAGCAGTTCCGATCCCACAACCGGGGGGCAGTACTTC. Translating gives CASSSDPTTGGQYF.

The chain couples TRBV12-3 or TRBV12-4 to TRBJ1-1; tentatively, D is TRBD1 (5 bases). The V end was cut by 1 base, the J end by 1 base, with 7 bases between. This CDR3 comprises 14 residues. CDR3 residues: CASSLGTRNTEAFF. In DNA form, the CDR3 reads TGTGCCAGCAGTTTAGGGACAAGGAACACTGAAGCTTTCTTT.

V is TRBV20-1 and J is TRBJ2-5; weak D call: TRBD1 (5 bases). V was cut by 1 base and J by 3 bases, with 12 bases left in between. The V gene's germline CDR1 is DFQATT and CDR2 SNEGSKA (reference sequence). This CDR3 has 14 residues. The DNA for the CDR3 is TGCAGTGCTAGAGCTCCCATCAGGGAAGAGACCCAGTACTTC. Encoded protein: CSARAPIREETQYF.

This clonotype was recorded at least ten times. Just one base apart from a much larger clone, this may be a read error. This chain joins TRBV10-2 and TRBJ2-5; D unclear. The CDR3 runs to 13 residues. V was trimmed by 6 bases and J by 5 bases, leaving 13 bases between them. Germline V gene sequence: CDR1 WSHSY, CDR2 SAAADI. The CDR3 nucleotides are TGCGCCAGCAGCGGCGACTCGCCGGAGACCCAGTACTTC. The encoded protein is CASSGDSPETQYF.

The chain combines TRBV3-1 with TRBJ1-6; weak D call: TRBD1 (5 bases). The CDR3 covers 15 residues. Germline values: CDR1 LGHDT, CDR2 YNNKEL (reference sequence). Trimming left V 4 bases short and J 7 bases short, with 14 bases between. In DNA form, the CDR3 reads TGTGCCAGCAGCCTAAACGGGGGGTCGAATTCACCCCTCCACTTT. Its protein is CASSLNGGSNSPLHF. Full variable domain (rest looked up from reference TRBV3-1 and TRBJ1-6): DTAVSQTPKYLVTQMGNDKSIKCEQNLGHDTMYWYKQDSKKFLKIMFSYNNKELIINETVPNRFSPKSPDKAHLNLHINSLELGDSAVYFCASSLNGGSNSPLHFGNGTRLTVT.

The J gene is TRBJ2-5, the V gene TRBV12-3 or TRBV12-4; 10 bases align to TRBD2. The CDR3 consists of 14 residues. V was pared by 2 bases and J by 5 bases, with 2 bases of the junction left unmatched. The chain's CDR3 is CASSLRTSGETQYF. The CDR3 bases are TGTGCCAGCAGTTTACGGACTAGCGGTGAGACCCAGTACTTC.

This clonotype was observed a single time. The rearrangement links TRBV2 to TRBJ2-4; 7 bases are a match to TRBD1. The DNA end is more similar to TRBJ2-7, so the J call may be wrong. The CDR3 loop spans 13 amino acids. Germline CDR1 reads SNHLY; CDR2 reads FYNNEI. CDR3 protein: CASRKTGAYEQYF. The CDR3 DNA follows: TGTGCCAGCAGAAAAACAGGGGCCTACGAGCAGTACTTC.

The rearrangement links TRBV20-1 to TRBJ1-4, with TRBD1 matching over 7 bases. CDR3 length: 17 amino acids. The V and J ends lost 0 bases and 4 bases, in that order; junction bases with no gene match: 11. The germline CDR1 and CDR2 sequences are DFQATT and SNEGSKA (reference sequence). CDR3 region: CSARDNKGAVNNEKLFF. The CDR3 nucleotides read TGCAGTGCTAGAGATAACAAGGGGGCGGTTAATAATGAAAAACTGTTTTTT.

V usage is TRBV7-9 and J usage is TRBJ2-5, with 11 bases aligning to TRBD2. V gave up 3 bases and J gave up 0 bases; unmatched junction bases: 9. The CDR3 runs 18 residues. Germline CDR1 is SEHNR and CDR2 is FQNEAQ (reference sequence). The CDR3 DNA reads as TGTGCCAGCAGCTTTACTAGCGGGGGCAAATGGTACCAAGAGACCCAGTACTTC. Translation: CASSFTSGGKWYQETQYF.

CDR3 residues: CATSRAGYEQYF. For the CDR3, the DNA is TGTGCCACCAGCAGAGCCGGGTACGAGCAGTACTTC. The chain is built from TRBV15 and TRBJ2-7; D gene unclear. Per the germline V gene, CDR1 is LNHNV and CDR2 is YYDKDF (reference sequence). V was shortened by 1 base and J by 4 bases, with 5 bases between the two germline ends. The length of the CDR3 is 12 residues.

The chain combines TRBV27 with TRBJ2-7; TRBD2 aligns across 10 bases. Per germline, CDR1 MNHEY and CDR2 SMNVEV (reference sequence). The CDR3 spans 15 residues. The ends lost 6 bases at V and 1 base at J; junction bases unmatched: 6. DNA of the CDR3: TGTGCCAGCAGCCAATTACTAGCGGGGTCCTACGAGCAGTACTTC. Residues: CASSQLLAGSYEQYF.

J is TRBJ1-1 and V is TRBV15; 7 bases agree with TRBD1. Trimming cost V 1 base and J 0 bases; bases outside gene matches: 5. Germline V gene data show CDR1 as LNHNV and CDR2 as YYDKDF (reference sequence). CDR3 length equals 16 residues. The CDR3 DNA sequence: TGTGCCACCAGCAGAGGCGGACAGGTAATGAACACTGAAGCTTTCTTT. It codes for CATSRGGQVMNTEAFF.

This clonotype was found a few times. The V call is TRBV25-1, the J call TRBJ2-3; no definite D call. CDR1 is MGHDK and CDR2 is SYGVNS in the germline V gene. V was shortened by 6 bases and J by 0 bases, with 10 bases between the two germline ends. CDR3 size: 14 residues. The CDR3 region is CASSPSDSTDTQYF. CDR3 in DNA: TGTGCCAGCAGCCCTTCGGACAGCACAGATACGCAGTATTTT.

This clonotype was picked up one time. The CDR3 spells CASSYFGLGAGELFF. For the CDR3, the DNA is TGTGCCAGCAGTTACTTCGGTCTAGGGGCCGGGGAGCTGTTTTTT. The chain employs TRBV6-5 and TRBJ2-2; possible D gene TRBD1, 5 bases. V lost 1 base and J lost 6, with 12 bases in between. CDR3 length: 15 amino acids. The V gene's germline CDR1 is MNHEY and CDR2 SVGAGI.

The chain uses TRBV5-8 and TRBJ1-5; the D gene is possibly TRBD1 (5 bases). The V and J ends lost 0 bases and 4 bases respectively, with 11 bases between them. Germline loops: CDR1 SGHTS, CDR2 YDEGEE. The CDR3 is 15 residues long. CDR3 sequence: CASSLAGRFNQPQHF. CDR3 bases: TGTGCCAGCAGCTTGGCGGGACGGTTTAATCAGCCCCAGCATTTT.

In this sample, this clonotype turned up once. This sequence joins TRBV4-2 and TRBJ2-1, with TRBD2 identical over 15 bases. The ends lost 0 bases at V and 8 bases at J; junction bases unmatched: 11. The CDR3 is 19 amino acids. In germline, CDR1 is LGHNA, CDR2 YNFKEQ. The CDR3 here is CASSQDKGLAGGFYDEQFF. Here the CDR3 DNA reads TGTGCCAGCAGCCAAGATAAAGGACTAGCGGGGGGGTTTTATGATGAGCAGTTCTTC.

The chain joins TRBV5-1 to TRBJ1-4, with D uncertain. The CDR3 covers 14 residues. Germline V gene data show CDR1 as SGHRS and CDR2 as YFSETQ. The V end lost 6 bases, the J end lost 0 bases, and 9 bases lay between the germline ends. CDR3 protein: CASMADTTNEKLFF. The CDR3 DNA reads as TGCGCCAGCATGGCAGATACAACTAATGAAAAACTGTTTTTT.